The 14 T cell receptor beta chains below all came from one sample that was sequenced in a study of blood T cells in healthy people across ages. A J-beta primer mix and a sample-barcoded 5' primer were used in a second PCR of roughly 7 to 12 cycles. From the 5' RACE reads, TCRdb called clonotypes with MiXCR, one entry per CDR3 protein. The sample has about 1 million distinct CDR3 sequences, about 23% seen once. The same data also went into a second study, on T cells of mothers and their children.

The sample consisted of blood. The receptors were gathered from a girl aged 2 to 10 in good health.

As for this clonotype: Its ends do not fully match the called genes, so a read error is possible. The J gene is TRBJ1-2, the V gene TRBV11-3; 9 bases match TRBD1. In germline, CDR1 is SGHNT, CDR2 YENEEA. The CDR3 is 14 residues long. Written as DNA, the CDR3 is TGTGCCAGCAGCTTATCGGGACAGGGCCCTAGGGGGTCCTTC. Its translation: CASSLSGQGPRGSF.

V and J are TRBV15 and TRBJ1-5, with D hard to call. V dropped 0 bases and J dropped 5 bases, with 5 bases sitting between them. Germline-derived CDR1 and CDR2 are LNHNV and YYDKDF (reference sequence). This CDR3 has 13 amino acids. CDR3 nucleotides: TGTGCCACCAGCAGAGATCGTTATCAGCCCCAGCATTTT. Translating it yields CATSRDRYQPQHF.

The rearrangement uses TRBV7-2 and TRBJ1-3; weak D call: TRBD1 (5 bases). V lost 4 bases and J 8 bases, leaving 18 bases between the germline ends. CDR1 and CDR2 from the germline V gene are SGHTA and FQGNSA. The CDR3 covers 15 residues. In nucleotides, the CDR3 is TGTGCCAGCAGCTCCACCTGGACGGGGGGGGACACCATATATTTT. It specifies CASSSTWTGGDTIYF.

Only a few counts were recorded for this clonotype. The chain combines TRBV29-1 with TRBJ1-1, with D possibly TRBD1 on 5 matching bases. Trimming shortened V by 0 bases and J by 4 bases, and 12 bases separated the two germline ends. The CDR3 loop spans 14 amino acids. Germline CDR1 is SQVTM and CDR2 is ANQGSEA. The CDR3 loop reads CSVEEGGEGTEAFF. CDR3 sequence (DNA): TGCAGCGTTGAAGAGGGGGGGGAGGGCACTGAAGCTTTCTTT.

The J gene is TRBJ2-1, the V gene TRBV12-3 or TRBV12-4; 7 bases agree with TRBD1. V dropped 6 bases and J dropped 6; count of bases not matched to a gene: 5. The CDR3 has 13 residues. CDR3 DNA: TGTGCCAGCAGGCGGTCAGGGGGCAATGAGCAGTTCTTC. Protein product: CASRRSGGNEQFF.

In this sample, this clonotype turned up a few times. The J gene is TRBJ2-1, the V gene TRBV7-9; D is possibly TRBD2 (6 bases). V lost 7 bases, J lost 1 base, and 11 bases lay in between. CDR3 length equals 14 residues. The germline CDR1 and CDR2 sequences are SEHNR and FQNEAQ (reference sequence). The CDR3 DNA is TGTGCCAGCAACTGGGGGGAGTCCTACAATGAGCAGTTCTTC. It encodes CASNWGESYNEQFF.

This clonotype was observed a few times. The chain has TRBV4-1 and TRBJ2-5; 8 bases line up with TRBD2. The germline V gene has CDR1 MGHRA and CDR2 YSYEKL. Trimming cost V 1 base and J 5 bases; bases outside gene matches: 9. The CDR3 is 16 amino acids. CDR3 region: CASSQAPAGVGETQYF. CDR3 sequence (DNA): TGCGCCAGCAGCCAAGCCCCAGCGGGAGTTGGGGAGACCCAGTACTTC.

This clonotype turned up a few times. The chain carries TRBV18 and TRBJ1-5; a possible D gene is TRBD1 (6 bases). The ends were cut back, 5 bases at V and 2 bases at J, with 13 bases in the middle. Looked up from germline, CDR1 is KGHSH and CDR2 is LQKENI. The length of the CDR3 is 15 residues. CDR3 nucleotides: TGTGCCAGCTCAATGGAAGGGGGACGCAATCAGCCCCAGCATTTT. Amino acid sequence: CASSMEGGRNQPQHF.

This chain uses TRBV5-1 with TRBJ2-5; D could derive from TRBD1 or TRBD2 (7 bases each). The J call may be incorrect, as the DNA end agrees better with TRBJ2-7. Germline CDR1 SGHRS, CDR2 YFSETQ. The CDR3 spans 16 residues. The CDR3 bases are TGCGCCAGCAGCTTGTCGCCAGGGGGGGAGGGAGGCGAGCAGTACTTC. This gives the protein CASSLSPGGEGGEQYF.

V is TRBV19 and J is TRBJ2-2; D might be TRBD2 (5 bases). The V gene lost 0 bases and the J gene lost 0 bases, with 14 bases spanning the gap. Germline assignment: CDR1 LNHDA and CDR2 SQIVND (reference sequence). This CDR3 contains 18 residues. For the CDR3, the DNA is TGTGCCAGTAGTATAGATCCCTCCGGACTGTCGAACACCGGGGAGCTGTTTTTT. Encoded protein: CASSIDPSGLSNTGELFF.

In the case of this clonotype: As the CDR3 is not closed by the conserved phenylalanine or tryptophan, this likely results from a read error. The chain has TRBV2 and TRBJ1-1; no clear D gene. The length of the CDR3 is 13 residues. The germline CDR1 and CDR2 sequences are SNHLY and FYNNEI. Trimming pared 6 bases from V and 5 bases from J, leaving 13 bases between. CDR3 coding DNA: TGTGCCAGCAGATTAGGGTCGGAGACTGAAGCTTTCCTT. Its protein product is CASRLGSETEAFL.

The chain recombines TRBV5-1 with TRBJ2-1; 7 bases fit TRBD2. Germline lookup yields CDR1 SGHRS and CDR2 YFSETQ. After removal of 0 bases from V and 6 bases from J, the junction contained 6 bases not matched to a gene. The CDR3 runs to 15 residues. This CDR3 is CASSLGTSGLNEQFF. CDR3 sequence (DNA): TGCGCCAGCAGCTTGGGGACTAGTGGTCTCAATGAGCAGTTCTTC.

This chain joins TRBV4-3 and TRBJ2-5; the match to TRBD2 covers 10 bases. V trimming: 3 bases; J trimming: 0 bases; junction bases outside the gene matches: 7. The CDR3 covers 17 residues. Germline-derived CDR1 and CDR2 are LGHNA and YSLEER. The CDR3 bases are TGCGCCAGCAGCCAGACCGCGAGCGGGGGGGACCAAGAGACCCAGTACTTC. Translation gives CASSQTASGGDQETQYF.

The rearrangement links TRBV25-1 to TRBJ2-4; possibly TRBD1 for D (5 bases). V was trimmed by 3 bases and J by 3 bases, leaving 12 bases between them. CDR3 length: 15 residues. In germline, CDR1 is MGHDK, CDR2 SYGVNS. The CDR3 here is CASSDPQVGKNIQYF. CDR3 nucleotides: TGTGCCAGCAGTGATCCACAGGTCGGCAAAAACATTCAGTACTTC.